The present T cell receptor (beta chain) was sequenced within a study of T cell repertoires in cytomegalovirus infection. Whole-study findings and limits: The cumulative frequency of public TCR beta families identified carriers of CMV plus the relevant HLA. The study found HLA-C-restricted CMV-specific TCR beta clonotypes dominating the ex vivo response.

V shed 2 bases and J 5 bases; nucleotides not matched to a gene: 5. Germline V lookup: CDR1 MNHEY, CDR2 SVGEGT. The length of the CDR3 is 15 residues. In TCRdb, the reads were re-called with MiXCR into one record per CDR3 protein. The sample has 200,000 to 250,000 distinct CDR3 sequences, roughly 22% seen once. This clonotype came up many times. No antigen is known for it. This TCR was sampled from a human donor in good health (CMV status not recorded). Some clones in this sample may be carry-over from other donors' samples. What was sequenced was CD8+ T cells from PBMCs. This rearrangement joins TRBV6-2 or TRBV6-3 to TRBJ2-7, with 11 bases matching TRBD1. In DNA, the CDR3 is TGTGCCAGCAGTTACCGGACAGGGGGCTACCACGAGCAGTACTTC. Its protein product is CASSYRTGGYHEQYF.